This TCR beta chain was sequenced for a study of blood T cell repertoires in COVID-19. At the level of the study: PBMCs, B-cell-depleted T cells, or T cells were the source of the cDNA or gDNA that made up the material.

This CDR3 is built from 14 residues. CDR1 GTSNPN and CDR2 SVGIG come from the germline V gene (reference sequence). Losses at the gene ends were 3 bases for V and 5 bases for J; bases not matched to a gene: 9. The authors' processing: Counts of nucleated cells, estimated from reference gene primer amplification, were obtained. Produced via immunoSEQ multiplex PCR; TCRdb's table is partial and in-frame only. That table gives V, J and clone size, and the DNA gave D and trimming. The sample shows over 200,000 clones, around 80% of them seen only once. V gene TRBV30 combines with J gene TRBJ2-5; 7 bases match TRBD1. This TCR was recovered from a human donor in a cohort sampled during active COVID-19. Input material: peripheral blood. The CDR3 nucleotides read TGTGCCTGGAGCCGACAGGGAATTCGGGAGACCCAGTACTTC. Residues: CAWSRQGIRETQYF.